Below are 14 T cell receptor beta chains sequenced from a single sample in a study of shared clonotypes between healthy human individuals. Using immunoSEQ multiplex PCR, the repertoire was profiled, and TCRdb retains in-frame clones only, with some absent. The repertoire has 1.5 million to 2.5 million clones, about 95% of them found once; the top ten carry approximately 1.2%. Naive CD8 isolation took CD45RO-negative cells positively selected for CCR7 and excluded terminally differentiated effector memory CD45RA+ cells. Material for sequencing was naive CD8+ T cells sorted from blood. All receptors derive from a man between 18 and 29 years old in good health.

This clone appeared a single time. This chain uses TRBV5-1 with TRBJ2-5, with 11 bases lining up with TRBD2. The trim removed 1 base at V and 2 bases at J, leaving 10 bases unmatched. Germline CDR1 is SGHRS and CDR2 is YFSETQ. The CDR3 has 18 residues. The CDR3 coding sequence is TGCGCCAGCAGCTTGAGCTCTAGCGGGGGGTTCGATCAAGAGACCCAGTACTTC. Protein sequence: CASSLSSSGGFDQETQYF.

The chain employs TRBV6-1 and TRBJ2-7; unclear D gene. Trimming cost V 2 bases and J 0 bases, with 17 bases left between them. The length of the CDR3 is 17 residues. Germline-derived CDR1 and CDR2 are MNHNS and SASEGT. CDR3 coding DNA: TGTGCCAGCAGTGAATACCTGGGTTTACTCAGCTCCTACGAGCAGTACTTC. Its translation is CASSEYLGLLSSYEQYF.

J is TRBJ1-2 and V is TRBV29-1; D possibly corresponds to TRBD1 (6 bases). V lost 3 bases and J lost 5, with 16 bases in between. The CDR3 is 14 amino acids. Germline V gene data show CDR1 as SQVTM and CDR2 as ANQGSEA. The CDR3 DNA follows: TGCAGCGTTGATGCTGCACAGGGCACGTATGGCTACACCTTC. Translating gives CSVDAAQGTYGYTF.

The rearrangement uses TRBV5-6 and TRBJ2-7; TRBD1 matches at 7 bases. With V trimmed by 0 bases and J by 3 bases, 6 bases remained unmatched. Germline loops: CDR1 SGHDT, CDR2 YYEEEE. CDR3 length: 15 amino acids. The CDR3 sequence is CASSLVEGAGYEQYF. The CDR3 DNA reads TGTGCCAGCAGCTTGGTTGAGGGGGCGGGCTACGAGCAGTACTTC.

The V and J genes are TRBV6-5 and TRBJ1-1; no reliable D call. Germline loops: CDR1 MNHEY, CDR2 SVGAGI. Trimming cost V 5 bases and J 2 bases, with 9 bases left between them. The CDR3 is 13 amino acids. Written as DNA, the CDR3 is TGTGCCAGCAGTCCGGGTTTTAACACTGAAGCTTTCTTT. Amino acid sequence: CASSPGFNTEAFF.

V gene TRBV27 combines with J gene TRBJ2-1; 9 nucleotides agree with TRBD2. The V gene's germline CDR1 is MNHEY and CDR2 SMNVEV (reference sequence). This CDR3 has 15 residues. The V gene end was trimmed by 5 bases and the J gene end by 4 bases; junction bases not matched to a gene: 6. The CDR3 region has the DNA TGTGCCAGCAGTCCCGGACTAGCGAAATACAATGAGCAGTTCTTC. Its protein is CASSPGLAKYNEQFF.

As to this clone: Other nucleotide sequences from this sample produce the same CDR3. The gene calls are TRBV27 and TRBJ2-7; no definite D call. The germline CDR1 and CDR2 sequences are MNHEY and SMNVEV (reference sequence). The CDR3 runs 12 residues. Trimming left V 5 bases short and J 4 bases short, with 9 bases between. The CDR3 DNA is TGTGCCAGCAGTAGCGATCTTTACGAGCAGTACTTC. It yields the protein CASSSDLYEQYF.

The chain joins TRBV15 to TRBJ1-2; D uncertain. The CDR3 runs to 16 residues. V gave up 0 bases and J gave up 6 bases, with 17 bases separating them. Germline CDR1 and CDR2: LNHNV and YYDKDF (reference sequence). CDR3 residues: CATSRDRADPWDGYTF. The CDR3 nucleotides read TGTGCCACCAGCAGAGATAGGGCGGACCCCTGGGATGGCTACACCTTC.

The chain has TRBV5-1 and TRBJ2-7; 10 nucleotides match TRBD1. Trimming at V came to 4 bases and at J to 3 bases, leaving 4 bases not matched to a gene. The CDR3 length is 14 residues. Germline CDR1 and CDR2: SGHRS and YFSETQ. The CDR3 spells CASSPGTGVYEQYF. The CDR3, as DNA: TGCGCCAGCAGCCCCGGGACAGGGGTCTACGAGCAGTACTTC.

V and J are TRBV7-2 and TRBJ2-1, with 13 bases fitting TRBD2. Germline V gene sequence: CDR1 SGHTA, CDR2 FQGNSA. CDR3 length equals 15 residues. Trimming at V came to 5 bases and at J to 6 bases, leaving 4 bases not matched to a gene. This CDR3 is CASSQGLAGPNEQFF. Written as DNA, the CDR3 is TGTGCCAGCAGCCAGGGACTAGCGGGACCCAATGAGCAGTTCTTC.

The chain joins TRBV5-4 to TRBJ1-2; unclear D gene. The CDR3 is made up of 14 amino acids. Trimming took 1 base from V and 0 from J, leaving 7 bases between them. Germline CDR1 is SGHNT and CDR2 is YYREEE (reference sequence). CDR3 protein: CASSLWWSNYGYTF. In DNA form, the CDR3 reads TGTGCCAGCAGCTTGTGGTGGTCTAACTATGGCTACACCTTC.

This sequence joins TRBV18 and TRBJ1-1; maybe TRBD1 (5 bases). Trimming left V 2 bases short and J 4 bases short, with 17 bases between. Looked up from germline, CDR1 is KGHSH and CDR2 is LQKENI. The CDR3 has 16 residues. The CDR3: CASSPGTGTGGTEAFF. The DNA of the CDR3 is TGTGCCAGCTCACCAGGGACCGGGACTGGGGGCACTGAAGCTTTCTTT.

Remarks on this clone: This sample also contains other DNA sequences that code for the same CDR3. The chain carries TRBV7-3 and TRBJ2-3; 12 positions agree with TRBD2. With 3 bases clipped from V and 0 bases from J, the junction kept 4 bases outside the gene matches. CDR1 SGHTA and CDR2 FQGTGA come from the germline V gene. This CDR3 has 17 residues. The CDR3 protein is CASSLGLAGSSTDTQYF. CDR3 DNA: TGTGCCAGCAGCTTGGGACTAGCGGGTTCTAGCACAGATACGCAGTATTTT.

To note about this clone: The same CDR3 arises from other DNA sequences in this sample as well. The CDR3 sequence is CASSQARTGGYEQYF. The DNA of the CDR3 is TGCGCCAGCAGCCAAGCGAGAACAGGGGGCTACGAGCAGTACTTC. J is TRBJ2-7 and V is TRBV4-3, with 8 bases aligning to TRBD1. With 1 base clipped from V and 3 bases from J, the junction kept 5 bases outside the gene matches. The germline gives CDR1 LGHNA, CDR2 YSLEER. The CDR3 covers 15 residues.